This T cell receptor beta chain was identified during a study of blood T cell repertoires in COVID-19. Looking at the study overall: T cells, B-cell-depleted T cells, or PBMCs provided the cDNA or gDNA that served as material.

Trimming cost V 3 bases and J 7 bases, with 17 bases left between them. CDR1 and CDR2 from the germline V gene are SGHRS and YFSETQ. The CDR3 totals 15 residues. Per the authors' pipeline: Amplification with reference gene primers provided the estimates of nucleated cell counts. Only in-frame clones appear in the TCRdb table, and some are missing; sequencing was by immunoSEQ multiplex PCR. V and J calls and clone size come straight from that table; D and trimming were deduced from the DNA. The data hold about 170,000 clones, with over 65% observed a single time. There are a few counts of this clone. The chain is built from TRBV5-1 and TRBJ1-5; D might be TRBD1 (5 bases). This receptor was identified in a woman over 75 with acute or convalescent COVID-19. Sequenced sample: peripheral blood. The CDR3 sequence: CASSWTSGEAQPQHF. The CDR3 DNA is TGCGCCAGCAGCTGGACATCCGGGGAGGCCCAGCCCCAGCATTTT.